This T cell receptor beta chain emerged from a study of cytomegalovirus exposure and HLA in healthy donors. Findings and limits, study-wide: Later work associated fewer than 20,000 TCR beta sequences with HLA alleles at 0.05 false discovery rate. Some TCR beta chains (roughly 160 of them) were listed as cytomegalovirus-associated.

Of note for this clone: The antigen is not known.

It was with 60 Vbeta and 13 Jbeta primers that the PCR ran. This table comes from immunoSEQ multiplex PCR, and its TCRdb copy is limited to in-frame clones, with some not included. Of 54,000 or so clones in the sample, less than 85% were seen once. V was shortened by 4 bases and J by 2 bases, with 15 bases between the two germline ends. CDR3 length equals 15 residues. Germline V gene data show CDR1 as SGHRS and CDR2 as YFSETQ. The receptor was isolated from a woman in her fifties or sixties in good health and CMV-seropositive. This rearrangement joins TRBV5-1 to TRBJ1-2; no reliable D call. The sequenced sample was PBMCs. The CDR3, as DNA: TGCGCCAGCAGCACCCTGGCCGGGAGCAACTATGGCTACACCTTC. The encoded protein is CASSTLAGSNYGYTF. Complete variable domain (other parts from reference TRBV5-1 and TRBJ1-2): KAGVTQTPRYLIKTRGQQVTLSCSPISGHRSVSWYQQTPGQGLQFLFEYFSETQRNKGNFPGRFSGRQFSNSRSEMNVSTLELGDSALYLCASSTLAGSNYGYTFGSGTRLTVV.